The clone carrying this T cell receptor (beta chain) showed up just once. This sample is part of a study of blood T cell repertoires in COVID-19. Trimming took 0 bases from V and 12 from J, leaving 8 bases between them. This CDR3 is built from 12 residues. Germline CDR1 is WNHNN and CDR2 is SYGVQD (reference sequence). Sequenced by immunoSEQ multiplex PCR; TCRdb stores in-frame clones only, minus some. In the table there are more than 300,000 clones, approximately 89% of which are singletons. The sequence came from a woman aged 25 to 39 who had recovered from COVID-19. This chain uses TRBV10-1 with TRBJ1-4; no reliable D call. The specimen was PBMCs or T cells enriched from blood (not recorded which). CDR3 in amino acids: CASSESTRQLFF. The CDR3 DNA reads TGCGCCAGCAGTGAGTCGACTCGGCAACTGTTTTTT.